One and the same sample provided the 28 T cell receptor beta chains below, sequenced in a study of post-analysis software for immune sequencing data. Study-wide findings and caveats: Controls had lower frequencies than patients of about 5 TRBV segments, which included TRBV5-6, TRBV5-1 and TRBV20-1.

No antigens are known for them. Unique molecular identifiers were carried by the TCR beta cDNA libraries. TCRdb fed the PCR reads into MiXCR, producing one record per CDR3 protein. In the table there are 250,000 to 300,000 distinct CDR3 sequences, 30% to 45% of which are singletons. The sequenced sample was blood. Receptor source: a girl aged 10 to 17 with multiple sclerosis.

This sequence joins TRBV20-1 and TRBJ1-4; D unresolved. The CDR3 extends over 13 amino acids. Trimming took off 1 base at V and 3 bases at J, with 6 bases between the two ends. CDR1 and CDR2 (germline): DFQATT, SNEGSKA (reference sequence). The CDR3 coding sequence is TGCAGTGCTAGAGGCGGGGCTAATGAAAAACTGTTTTTT. It codes for CSARGGANEKLFF.

This clonotype came up many times. This chain connects TRBV9 to TRBJ1-2, with D possibly TRBD1 on 6 matching bases. CDR3 size: 15 residues. V was trimmed by 0 bases and J by 8 bases, leaving 17 bases between them. From germline, CDR1 is SGDLS and CDR2 YYNGEE. This CDR3 reads CASSVGPDSGSGYTF. CDR3 nucleotide sequence: TGTGCCAGCAGCGTAGGGCCGGACAGCGGATCGGGCTACACCTTC.

There are a few counts of this clonotype. Since a much larger clone is just one base distant, this may be a read error. This chain connects TRBV12-3 or TRBV12-4 to TRBJ2-3; D is ambiguous. This CDR3 comprises 14 residues. The CDR3 region has the DNA TGTGCCAGCAGTTTTATATCGGGCACAGATGCGCAGTATTTT. Translating gives CASSFISGTDAQYF.

The chain links TRBV2 to TRBJ1-1, with D uncertain. CDR3 length equals 11 residues. The V end lost 8 bases, the J end lost 6 bases, and 10 bases lay between the germline ends. Germline CDR1 SNHLY, CDR2 FYNNEI. This CDR3 reads CASAQRAEAFF. The CDR3 nucleotides are TGTGCCAGCGCGCAACGGGCTGAAGCTTTCTTT.

This clonotype has ten or more counts. The chain recombines TRBV5-4 with TRBJ2-1; possible D gene TRBD1, 5 bases. The V end lost 0 bases, the J end lost 6 bases, and 22 bases lay between the germline ends. Germline CDR1 is SGHNT and CDR2 is YYREEE (reference sequence). This CDR3 contains 18 residues. This CDR3 reads CASSLADQGWVGTNEQFF. For the CDR3, the DNA is TGTGCCAGCAGCTTGGCCGACCAGGGCTGGGTTGGCACCAATGAGCAGTTCTTC. The variable domain in full, completed from reference TRBV5-4 and TRBJ2-1, reads ETGVTQSPTHLIKTRGQQVTLRCSSQSGHNTVSWYQQALGQGPQFIFQYYREEENGRGNFPPRFSGLQFPNYSSELNVNALELDDSALYLCASSLADQGWVGTNEQFFGPGTRLTVL.

This rearrangement joins TRBV20-1 to TRBJ2-1, with D maybe TRBD2 (5 bases). The CDR3 loop spans 16 amino acids. From germline, CDR1 is DFQATT and CDR2 SNEGSKA (reference sequence). V was clipped by 3 bases and J by 5 bases, with 20 bases between them. For the CDR3, the DNA is TGCAGTGCTAGGAGGTTTCGGCTAGCCCCGGACAATGAGCAGTTCTTC. Protein: CSARRFRLAPDNEQFF.

Many counts were recorded for this clonotype. The chain carries TRBV7-9 and TRBJ2-3; D may correspond to TRBD1 or TRBD2 (5 bases each). This CDR3 region has 17 residues. With 1 base removed from V and 5 bases from J, the gap between germline ends came to 19 bases. Germline loops: CDR1 SEHNR, CDR2 FQNEAQ (reference sequence). The CDR3 sequence: CASSLGGRGPTGDTQYF. For the CDR3, the DNA is TGTGCCAGCAGCTTAGGGGGTAGGGGACCCACGGGAGATACGCAGTATTTT.

The chain recombines TRBV20-1 with TRBJ2-1; TRBD2 matches at 12 bases. The CDR3 totals 15 residues. Unmatched junction bases numbered 10, after V lost 1 base and J lost 12 bases. Germline V lookup: CDR1 DFQATT, CDR2 SNEGSKA (reference sequence). The CDR3 DNA reads as TGCAGTGCTAGAGGACTAGCGGGAGTGTATGGAGGGCAGTTCTTC. It is translated as CSARGLAGVYGGQFF.

This clonotype has a count of ten or more. The CDR3 DNA follows: TGTGCCAGCAGCTCAGGACAGGACCTCAGCTCCTATAATTCACCCCTCCACTTT. Translated, it gives CASSSGQDLSSYNSPLHF. J is TRBJ1-6 and V is TRBV7-9; 7 bases match TRBD1. The CDR3 sequence is 18 residues long. CDR1 is SEHNR, CDR2 FQNEAQ, per germline (reference sequence). Losses at the gene ends were 4 bases for V and 0 bases for J; bases not matched to a gene: 9.

Only one count was recorded for this clonotype. This sequence may be a read error, since a much larger clone differs from it by one base. The chain recombines TRBV20-1 with TRBJ2-3, with TRBD2 matching over 9 bases. Germline CDR1 and CDR2: DFQATT and SNEGSKA (reference sequence). After removal of 4 bases from V and 0 bases from J, the junction contained 8 bases not matched to a gene. There are 16 residues in the CDR3. The CDR3 spells CSATRGGVSSTDTQYF. The CDR3 DNA sequence: TGCAGTGCTACACGCGGGGGGGTTTCTAGCACAGATACGCAGTATTTT.

This clonotype was observed at least ten times. The V and J genes are TRBV7-2 and TRBJ2-3; TRBD2 might be the D (6 bases). Trimming left V 5 bases short and J 2 bases short, with 20 bases between. This CDR3 contains 17 residues. The germline CDR1 and CDR2 sequences are SGHTA and FQGNSA. Here the CDR3 DNA reads TGTGCCAGCAGCCTGCGGCCCGGGAGCCTCTCCACAGATACGCAGTATTTT. Residues: CASSLRPGSLSTDTQYF.

This clonotype has ten or more counts. CDR3 region: CASSPIAGGRTDTQYF. CDR3 nucleotide sequence: TGCGCCAGCAGCCCTATAGCGGGGGGGAGGACAGATACGCAGTATTTT. The chain has TRBV4-1 and TRBJ2-3, with 11 bases matching TRBD2. CDR1 is MGHRA and CDR2 is YSYEKL in the germline V gene. Losses at the gene ends were 4 bases for V and 3 bases for J; bases not matched to a gene: 6. The CDR3 loop spans 16 amino acids.

This clonotype was found many times. The CDR3, as DNA: TGCGCCAGCAGCGGGGGGGGACAGCTCAACACTGAAGCTTTCTTT. Its protein is CASSGGGQLNTEAFF. The V call is TRBV5-1, the J call TRBJ1-1; 7 bases are a match to TRBD1. CDR1 is SGHRS and CDR2 is YFSETQ in the germline V gene. With V trimmed by 4 bases and J by 2 bases, 8 bases remained unmatched. The CDR3 loop spans 15 amino acids.

CDR3 region: CASSWRAGGNEQFF. The DNA for the CDR3 is TGCGCCAGCAGCTGGAGAGCGGGGGGCAATGAGCAGTTCTTC. The chain links TRBV5-1 to TRBJ2-1; 9 positions agree with TRBD2. Germline V CDR1 and CDR2: SGHRS, YFSETQ. V lost 3 bases to trimming and J lost 6 bases; unmatched junction nucleotides: 4. The CDR3 consists of 14 residues.

Of note for this clonotype: This could be a read error, since a much larger clone is one nucleotide away. The chain uses TRBV3-1 and TRBJ2-3; the D gene is possibly TRBD1 (6 bases). Germline V gene data show CDR1 as LGHDT and CDR2 as YNNKEL (reference sequence). V was pared by 4 bases and J by 5 bases, with 10 bases between. The CDR3 loop spans 13 amino acids. The CDR3 nucleotides are TGTGCCAGCAGCCCTAACAGGGAAGATACGCAGTATTTT. Translation: CASSPNREDTQYF.

This clonotype was picked up a small number of times. The CDR3 nucleotides read TGCAGCGTTAGACTGGCGGGCAGTCACAATGAGCAGTTCTTC. Residues: CSVRLAGSHNEQFF. V is TRBV29-1 and J is TRBJ2-1; D possibly corresponds to TRBD2 (5 bases). The V end was cut by 5 bases, the J end by 5 bases, with 16 bases between. This CDR3 contains 14 residues. Per the germline V gene, CDR1 is SQVTM and CDR2 is ANQGSEA.

CDR3 sequence: CATRVRGEETQFF. The CDR3 bases are TGTGCCACCAGAGTCAGGGGTGAGGAGACCCAGTTCTTC. The chain is built from TRBV10-3 and TRBJ2-1; D may be TRBD1 (6 bases). Trimming shortened V by 10 bases and J by 13 bases, and 23 bases separated the two germline ends. The CDR3 consists of 13 residues. From germline, CDR1 is ENHRY and CDR2 SYGVKD.

The chain couples TRBV6-5 to TRBJ2-7; TRBD1 might be the D (5 bases). Germline V lookup: CDR1 MNHEY, CDR2 SVGAGI. This CDR3 is built from 14 residues. V was cut by 6 bases and J by 1 base, with 13 bases left in between. The CDR3 loop reads CASRAGSLSYEQYF. The CDR3 DNA reads TGTGCCAGCAGGGCAGGGTCCTTATCCTACGAGCAGTACTTC.

For the CDR3, the DNA is TGTGCCAGCAGCCCCCACCCCGGGCCGGGTGTGGGGAGCTGGAATAATTCACCCCTCCACTTT. It codes for CASSPHPGPGVGSWNNSPLHF. This rearrangement joins TRBV21-1 to TRBJ1-6; the listed D gene, TRBD1, was not tested against the DNA. TRBV21-1 represents a pseudogene. The CDR3 is made up of 21 amino acids.

Notes on this clonotype: A read error is possible here, since a much larger clone lies one base away. The chain couples TRBV29-1 to TRBJ1-1; possibly TRBD1 for D (6 bases). V was shortened by 0 bases and J by 1 base, with 9 bases between the two germline ends. The CDR3 length is 14 residues. Germline lookup yields CDR1 SQVTM and CDR2 ANQGSEA. CDR3 in amino acids: CSVEEGRGNTEAFF. The CDR3 bases are TGCAGCGTTGAAGAGGGCAGGGGGAACACTGAAGCTTTCTTT.

This clonotype was seen at least ten times. The genes are TRBV7-9 and TRBJ1-1, with 10 bases lining up with TRBD1. With 5 bases clipped from V and 1 base from J, the junction kept 4 bases outside the gene matches. From germline, CDR1 is SEHNR and CDR2 FQNEAQ (reference sequence). The CDR3 consists of 15 residues. CDR3 amino acids: CASSLGQGPNTEAFF. CDR3 DNA sequence: TGTGCCAGCAGCCTGGGACAGGGGCCGAACACTGAAGCTTTCTTT. Combining the CDR3 with reference TRBV7-9 and TRBJ1-1 gives the whole variable domain DTGVSQNPRHKITKRGQNVTFRCDPISEHNRLYWYRQTLGQGPEFLTYFQNEAQLEKSRLLSDRFSAERPKGSFSTLEIQRTEQGDSAMYLCASSLGQGPNTEAFFGQGTRLTVV.

The V call is TRBV5-1, the J call TRBJ2-1; D ambiguous. Trimming removed 3 bases at V and 6 bases at J, with 16 bases between. This CDR3 is built from 15 residues. Germline-derived CDR1 and CDR2 are SGHRS and YFSETQ. The CDR3 DNA sequence: TGCGCCAGCAGCTCGTGGCGAGTAAACTGCAATGAGCAGTTCTTC. Its protein is CASSSWRVNCNEQFF. The full variable domain, its missing parts supplied by reference TRBV5-1 and TRBJ2-1, is KAGVTQTPRYLIKTRGQQVTLSCSPISGHRSVSWYQQTPGQGLQFLFEYFSETQRNKGNFPGRFSGRQFSNSRSEMNVSTLELGDSALYLCASSSWRVNCNEQFFGPGTRLTVL.

This clonotype was recorded many times. The genes are TRBV12-5 and TRBJ1-5; weak D call: TRBD1 (5 bases). Trimming stripped 5 bases from V and 4 bases from J, with 15 bases between. Germline values: CDR1 LGHNT, CDR2 FRNRAP. CDR3 size: 15 residues. This CDR3 reads CASGRDRGPNQPQHF. Written as DNA, the CDR3 is TGTGCTAGTGGTCGTGACAGAGGCCCAAATCAGCCCCAGCATTTT.

V is TRBV27 and J is TRBJ1-4; no clear D. Germline CDR1 and CDR2: MNHEY and SMNVEV (reference sequence). The CDR3 is made up of 13 amino acids. V was trimmed by 6 bases and J by 5 bases, leaving 10 bases between them. The CDR3 loop is CASSYVINEKLFF. Written as DNA, the CDR3 is TGTGCCAGCAGCTACGTCATCAATGAAAAACTGTTTTTT. The variable domain in full, completed from reference TRBV27 and TRBJ1-4, reads EAQVTQNPRYLITVTGKKLTVTCSQNMNHEYMSWYRQDPGLGLRQIYYSMNVEVTDKGDVPEGYKVSRKEKRNFPLILESPSPNQTSLYFCASSYVINEKLFFGSGTQLSVL.

With regard to this clonotype: A much larger clone is a single base away; this may be a read error. J is TRBJ1-2 and V is TRBV29-1, with a weak D call TRBD1 (6 bases). This CDR3 has 10 amino acids. The germline V gene has CDR1 SQVTM and CDR2 ANQGSEA. Trimming removed 7 bases from V and 10 bases from J, with 13 bases in between. The CDR3 protein is CSAEEGDYTF. CDR3 sequence (DNA): TGCAGCGCTGAGGAGGGGGACTACACCTTC.

This clonotype was counted at least ten times. CDR3 protein: CSARDKLAGVDEQFF. Written as DNA, the CDR3 is TGCAGTGCTAGAGATAAACTAGCGGGGGTCGATGAGCAGTTCTTC. The chain recombines TRBV20-1 with TRBJ2-1; 11 nucleotides align to TRBD2. The CDR3 is 15 residues long. Germline lookup yields CDR1 DFQATT and CDR2 SNEGSKA (reference sequence). Trimming at V came to 0 bases and at J to 8 bases, leaving 6 bases not matched to a gene.

This clonotype was observed a handful of times. The V and J genes are TRBV5-6 and TRBJ2-7, with D tentatively TRBD1 (6 bases). The V end lost 4 bases, the J end lost 3 bases, and 17 bases lay between the germline ends. The CDR3 loop spans 15 amino acids. Germline loops: CDR1 SGHDT, CDR2 YYEEEE. DNA for the CDR3: TGTGCCAGCAGCCTCAAGGACAGACCGAACTACGAGCAGTACTTC. This gives the protein CASSLKDRPNYEQYF.

This clonotype was found many times. This chain connects TRBV7-9 to TRBJ2-3; 10 bases are shared with TRBD2. With V trimmed by 2 bases and J by 0 bases, 2 bases remained unmatched. Germline V lookup: CDR1 SEHNR, CDR2 FQNEAQ (reference sequence). The CDR3 loop spans 16 amino acids. CDR3 in amino acids: CASSLFSGGSTDTQYF. The CDR3 DNA follows: TGTGCCAGCAGCTTATTTAGCGGGGGGAGCACAGATACGCAGTATTTT.